The entry that follows covers one T cell receptor (beta chain) sequence. The antigen it recognizes is unknown. Per-base qualities were not stored, and no clone one base away is much larger. This entry comes from a study of OX40 agonist ivuxolimab in advanced cancers. Background on the whole study: The costimulatory receptor OX40 (CD134) was targeted by ivuxolimab, a fully human IgG2 agonistic monoclonal antibody. Intravenous ivuxolimab was administered to patients every 2 weeks at six dose levels: 0.01, 0.1, 0.3, 1.5, 3 and 10 mg/kg. Of the approximately 50 dose-escalation patients, hepatocellular carcinoma was present in around 20, melanoma in around 15, renal cell carcinoma in 9 and head and neck cancer in 9. In the dose-escalation cohort, nearly 85% of patients were male, and the mean age was 60 years with a range of about 20 to 79. Patients were allowed to have had prior anti-PD-1, anti-PD-L1 or anti-CTLA-4 therapy, and approximately 40% of the dose-escalation patients had previously received checkpoint inhibitors. Three dose-escalation patients achieved partial responses, one with hepatocellular carcinoma and two with cutaneous melanoma. The point of sequencing TCRbeta in the periphery was to test whether ivuxolimab changed TCR sequence diversity and drove clonal T-cell expansion. The paper describes the monotherapy dose-escalation part (N of about 52 patients) of the phase I trial of ivuxolimab. General study outcomes and caveats: In the 0.1-3.0 mg/kg groups, partial responders had among the lowest normalized peripheral clonal expansion, particularly in CD8+ T cells. After ivuxolimab, CD8+ T cells had more expanded clones than CD4+ T cells on average. The antigen specificity of the peripheral T cells that underwent clonal expansion was not determined. Low levels of normalized T-cell clonal expansion were also shown by some nonresponding patients. At doses of 0.1 to 3.0 mg/kg, clonal expansion of both CD4+ and CD8+ blood T cells was observed from baseline to week 6.

Trimmed from V: 6 bases; trimmed from J: 7 bases; junction bases lacking a gene match: 8. Including cysteine and phenylalanine, the CDR3 has 14 amino acids. Solely the CDR3 DNA is kept, with 42 bases framed from the first base. Reading the germline V gene gives CDR1 SGHTA and CDR2 FQGNSA. For sequencing of the TCRbeta CDR3 region, genomic DNA was extracted from the sorted cells. The immunoSEQ Assay was used to sequence the TCRbeta CDR3 regions. TCRdb carries this immuneACCESS record with in-frame sequences only. Its versions omit some clonotypes, under half of them owing to an unresolved V gene in the studies checked, with the rest unexplained. The sample yields under 80,000 clones; 85% were counted once. The ten top clones hold about 0.49% of the sample. Patients with autoimmune disease history or receiving systemic immunosuppression were excluded from the trial. Peripheral blood for TCR sequencing was collected from all dose cohorts at baseline, on cycle 4 day 1, and on cycle 7 day 1. Samples came from an open-label, multicenter, first-in-human phase I dose-escalation trial of ivuxolimab. Adults with locally advanced or metastatic head and neck squamous cell, hepatocellular, melanoma or renal cell carcinoma were enrolled in the trial. Before TCR sequencing, CD4+ T cells and CD8+ T cells from peripheral blood were sorted into separate populations.

The sequencing here drew on CD4+ or CD8+ T cells sorted from blood, taken in a trial of the OX40 agonist ivuxolimab. The V gene is TRBV7-2 and the J gene is TRBJ2-1; TRBD1 lines up with 8 middle nucleotides. The receptor was derived from an adult with an advanced solid tumor such as melanoma, head and neck, liver or kidney cancer. The CDR3 region reads CASREDRGRNEQFF. The DNA sequence is given as TGTGCCAGCAGGGAAGACAGGGGCAGGAATGAGCAGTTCTTC.